This TCR beta chain was retrieved from a study of blood T cell repertoires in COVID-19. As processed by the authors: Nucleated cell counts were estimated from reference gene primer amplification. Data came from immunoSEQ multiplex PCR; TCRdb stores just in-frame clones and leaves some out. V and J calls and clone size are as listed in that table; D and trimming were resolved from the DNA. The repertoire consists of 150,000 to 200,000 clones, with about four fifths occurring once and the leading ten covering 12%. The CDR3 covers 14 residues. The germline V gene encodes CDR1 SGHNT and CDR2 YENEEA. With 2 bases removed from V and 4 bases from J, the gap between germline ends came to 11 bases.

The TCR sequence derives from a woman older than 75 with COVID-19, enrolled during active disease. The rearrangement joins TRBV11-3 to TRBJ1-1; D gene unclear. Sequencing was carried out using peripheral blood. CDR3 in DNA: TGTGCCAGCAGCTTATTAAGAGGTGGCACTGAAGCTTTCTTT. Translating it yields CASSLLRGGTEAFF.